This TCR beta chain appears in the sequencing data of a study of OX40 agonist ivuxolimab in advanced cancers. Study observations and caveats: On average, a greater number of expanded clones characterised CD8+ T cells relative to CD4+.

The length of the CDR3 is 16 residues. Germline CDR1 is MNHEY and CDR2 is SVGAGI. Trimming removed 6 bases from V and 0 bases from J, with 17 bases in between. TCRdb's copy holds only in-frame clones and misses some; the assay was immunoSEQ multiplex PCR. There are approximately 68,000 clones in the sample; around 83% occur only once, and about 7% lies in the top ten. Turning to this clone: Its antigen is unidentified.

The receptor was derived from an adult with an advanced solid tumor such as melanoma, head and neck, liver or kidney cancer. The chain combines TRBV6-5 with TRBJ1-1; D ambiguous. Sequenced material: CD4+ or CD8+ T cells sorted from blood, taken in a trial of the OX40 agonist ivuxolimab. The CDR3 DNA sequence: TGTGCCAGCAGATACGGCCGCGACGTTTTGAACACTGAAGCTTTCTTT. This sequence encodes CASRYGRDVLNTEAFF.